The 16 T cell receptor beta chains below were found in one sample sequenced in a study of T cell changes during pregnancy in multiple sclerosis. Libraries were prepared by immunoSEQ multiplex PCR; TCRdb keeps only in-frame clonotypes and omits some of them. This sample carries tens of thousands of clones, 80% to 95% of them seen once, and the ten largest clones take around 0.85%. This specimen was peripheral blood, taken in the first trimester of pregnancy. These receptors were taken from a female donor with multiple sclerosis, enrolled in a pregnancy study.

This chain uses TRBV18 with TRBJ1-6; 8 bases agree with TRBD1. V trimming: 2 bases; J trimming: 7 bases; junction bases outside the gene matches: 4. From germline, CDR1 is KGHSH and CDR2 LQKENI. The CDR3 has 15 residues. CDR3 sequence reads: CASSPLRTGNSPLHF. In DNA, the CDR3 is TGTGCCAGCTCACCATTGCGGACAGGGAATTCACCCCTCCACTTT.

The chain combines TRBV5-4 with TRBJ1-4; TRBD1 is a possible D gene (6 bases). The length of the CDR3 is 15 residues. Trimming took 3 bases from V and 8 from J, leaving 17 bases between them. Germline loops: CDR1 SGHNT, CDR2 YYREEE (reference sequence). The CDR3 reads CASSYRTDPKEKLFF. CDR3 DNA sequence: TGTGCCAGCAGCTACCGGACAGACCCCAAGGAAAAACTGTTTTTT.

The genes are TRBV2 and TRBJ2-2, with D tentatively TRBD2 (7 bases). Trimming removed 5 bases from V and 7 bases from J, with 14 bases in between. Per germline, CDR1 SNHLY and CDR2 FYNNEI. The CDR3 loop spans 14 amino acids. DNA of the CDR3: TGTGCCAGCAGTCCCCGGGGGGCCGGCGGGGAGCTGTTTTTT. This encodes CASSPRGAGGELFF.

The chain carries TRBV4-1 and TRBJ2-1; 8 bases map to TRBD2. The CDR3 extends over 16 amino acids. V was clipped by 7 bases and J by 8 bases; unmatched bases: 16. Germline values: CDR1 MGHRA, CDR2 YSYEKL. The CDR3 DNA reads TGCGCCAGCACCCCTCTTCCGACAGCCGGGGGGGATGAGCAGTTCTTC. Translated, it gives CASTPLPTAGGDEQFF.

This rearrangement joins TRBV4-2 to TRBJ2-7, with D tentatively TRBD1 (7 bases). In germline, CDR1 is LGHNA, CDR2 YNFKEQ. This CDR3 contains 14 residues. Between the trimmed V and J ends, which lost 1 base and 6 bases, there was a span of 13 bases. DNA of the CDR3: TGTGCCAGCAGCCAAGGGAGGGACAGAGCCGAGCAGTACTTC. Protein: CASSQGRDRAEQYF.

The chain has TRBV19 and TRBJ1-6; D may be TRBD1 (5 bases). V was pared by 5 bases and J by 2 bases, with 10 bases between. The germline CDR1 and CDR2 sequences are LNHDA and SQIVND (reference sequence). The CDR3 loop spans 15 amino acids. The CDR3 nucleotides are TGTGCCAGTAGTGTCGACAGACCCTATAATTCACCCCTCCACTTT. Protein product: CASSVDRPYNSPLHF.

The chain uses TRBV18 and TRBJ1-2, with D unresolved. Trimming removed 2 bases from V and 2 bases from J, with 6 bases in between. CDR1 KGHSH and CDR2 LQKENI come from the germline V gene. There are 13 residues in the CDR3. The CDR3 here is CASSPSGNYGYTF. The CDR3 DNA is TGTGCCAGCTCACCATCCGGGAACTATGGCTACACCTTC.

The J gene is TRBJ2-2, the V gene TRBV6-5; no definite D call. The CDR3 is made up of 13 amino acids. Germline CDR1 reads MNHEY; CDR2 reads SVGAGI. Deletions cut 6 bases from V and 0 bases from J, with 5 bases between. The CDR3, as DNA: TGTGCCAGCAGAGCTTCGAACACCGGGGAGCTGTTTTTT. This codes for CASRASNTGELFF.

The V and J genes are TRBV23-1 and TRBJ1-2, with D possibly matching TRBD1 (6 bases). TRBV23-1 is known as an ORF, though its function is uncertain. The CDR3 covers 13 residues. Trimming removed 0 bases at V and 8 bases at J, with 10 bases between. DNA for the CDR3: TGCGCCAGCAGTCAATCAGGGGGGGACGGCTACACCTTC. Translated, it gives CASSQSGGDGYTF.

The gene calls are TRBV19 and TRBJ2-1; tentatively, D is TRBD1 (5 bases). The CDR3 runs to 16 residues. Trimming left V 3 bases short and J 6 bases short, with 18 bases between. The germline V gene has CDR1 LNHDA and CDR2 SQIVND (reference sequence). CDR3 sequence (DNA): TGTGCCAGTAGTATGGTGTTGGGGAAGGGGCCCAATGAGCAGTTCTTC. Translating gives CASSMVLGKGPNEQFF.

This chain links TRBV5-6 with TRBJ2-1; 7 nucleotides agree with TRBD1. Germline CDR1 and CDR2: SGHDT and YYEEEE. With V trimmed by 0 bases and J by 3 bases, 15 bases remained unmatched. The CDR3 loop spans 19 amino acids. The chain's CDR3 is CASSLAHPLWTGHYNEQFF. The CDR3 coding sequence is TGTGCCAGCAGCTTGGCCCACCCCCTTTGGACAGGTCACTACAATGAGCAGTTCTTC.

This rearrangement joins TRBV27 to TRBJ2-3; weak D call: TRBD2 (6 bases). This CDR3 is built from 16 residues. Germline loops: CDR1 MNHEY, CDR2 SMNVEV (reference sequence). V lost 2 bases and J lost 7, with 19 bases in between. The CDR3 DNA is TGTGCCAGCAGTTTAAAAACCGGGACTGGCCCGCATACGCAGTATTTT. Residues: CASSLKTGTGPHTQYF.

The rearrangement links TRBV7-9 to TRBJ1-6, with D tentatively TRBD1 (6 bases). The V gene's germline CDR1 is SEHNR and CDR2 FQNEAQ (reference sequence). The V end lost 4 bases, the J end lost 6 bases, and 7 bases lay between the germline ends. The CDR3 is made up of 13 amino acids. The CDR3 loop is CASSSGVNSPLHF. CDR3 sequence (DNA): TGTGCCAGCAGCTCAGGGGTTAATTCACCCCTCCACTTT.

The rearrangement joins TRBV19 to TRBJ2-3, with D maybe TRBD1 (6 bases). In germline, CDR1 is LNHDA, CDR2 SQIVND (reference sequence). The CDR3 loop spans 15 amino acids. V lost 5 bases and J lost 3, with 15 bases in between. CDR3 region: CASSLQGSETDTQYF. The DNA of the CDR3 is TGTGCCAGTAGTCTGCAGGGGTCAGAGACAGATACGCAGTATTTT. The variable domain in full, with the rest retrieved from reference TRBV19 and TRBJ2-3, is DGGITQSPKYLFRKEGQNVTLSCEQNLNHDAMYWYRQDPGQGLRLIYYSQIVNDFQKGDIAEGYSVSREKKESFPLTVTSAQKNPTAFYLCASSLQGSETDTQYFGPGTRLTVL.

This chain connects TRBV10-3 to TRBJ2-7; TRBD2 matches at 9 bases. J gave up 1 base and V 0 bases, and 7 bases lay outside the gene matches. Germline CDR1 reads ENHRY; CDR2 reads SYGVKD. This CDR3 is 17 amino acids long. CDR3 region: CAISESLAGDNSYEQYF. CDR3 DNA: TGTGCCATCAGTGAGTCATTAGCGGGGGACAATTCCTACGAGCAGTACTTC.

The chain uses TRBV25-1 and TRBJ1-4; 9 positions match TRBD1. The CDR3 is made up of 16 amino acids. CDR1 is MGHDK, CDR2 SYGVNS, per germline. J lost 4 bases, V lost 0 bases, and 3 bases had no gene match. The CDR3 DNA is TGTGCCAGCAGTGAATACGGGGACAGGGATAATGAAAAACTGTTTTTT. Its protein is CASSEYGDRDNEKLFF.